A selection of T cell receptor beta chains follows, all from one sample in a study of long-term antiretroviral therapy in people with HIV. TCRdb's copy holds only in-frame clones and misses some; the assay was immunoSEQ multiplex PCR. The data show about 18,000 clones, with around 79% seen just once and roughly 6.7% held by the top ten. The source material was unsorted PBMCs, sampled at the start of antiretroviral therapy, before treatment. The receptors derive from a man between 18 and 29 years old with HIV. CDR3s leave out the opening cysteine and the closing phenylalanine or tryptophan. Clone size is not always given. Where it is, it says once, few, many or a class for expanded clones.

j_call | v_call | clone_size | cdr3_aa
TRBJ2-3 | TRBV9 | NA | ASSVSGLTDTQY
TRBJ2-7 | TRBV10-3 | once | AISDPNNPGLAYEQY
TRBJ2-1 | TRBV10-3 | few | AIREPDRGLDNEQF
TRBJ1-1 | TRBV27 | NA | ASSLSITGGTEAF
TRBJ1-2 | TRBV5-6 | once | ASSLEWEQGFNYGYT
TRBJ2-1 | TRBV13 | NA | ASSLSTGETYNEQF
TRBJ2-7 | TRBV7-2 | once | ASSLATSGRGSYEQY
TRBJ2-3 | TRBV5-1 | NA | ASSRTITDTQY
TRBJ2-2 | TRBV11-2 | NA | ASSLRGSGLITGELF
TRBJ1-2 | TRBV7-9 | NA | ASSPDRGSYGYT
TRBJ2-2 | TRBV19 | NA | ASSPGQGRITGELF